Each of the 31 T cell receptor beta chains below was sequenced from the same sample in a study of cytomegalovirus exposure and HLA in healthy donors. PCR employed 60 Vbeta and 13 Jbeta primers. Libraries were prepared by immunoSEQ multiplex PCR; TCRdb keeps only in-frame clonotypes and omits some of them. Of some 120,000 clones listed, around 74% are singletons. The sequenced sample was PBMCs. The receptors were sampled from a man between 25 and 39 years old in good health and CMV-seronegative.

This clone was seen only a few times. The chain uses TRBV6-1 and TRBJ2-1; perhaps TRBD1 as D (5 bases). Germline V gene lookup returns CDR1 MNHNS and CDR2 SASEGT. Trimming took 8 bases from V and 0 from J, leaving 14 bases between them. The CDR3 spans 15 residues. CDR3 coding DNA: TGTGCCAGCCAGACAGATTCGAGCTCCTACAATGAGCAGTTCTTC. Translated, it gives CASQTDSSSYNEQFF.

V and J are TRBV7-9 and TRBJ2-7, with 12 bases that match TRBD2. The germline V gene has CDR1 SEHNR and CDR2 FQNEAQ (reference sequence). The CDR3 is 16 amino acids. Trimming at V came to 7 bases and at J to 4 bases, leaving 11 bases not matched to a gene. DNA of the CDR3: TGTGCCAGCACCAACCCGAGACTAGCGGGGGTGTACGAGCAGTACTTC. As protein: CASTNPRLAGVYEQYF.

CDR3 bases: TGCGCCAGCAGCTTGGAGGGGTACGGAAACACCATATATTTT. This gives the protein CASSLEGYGNTIYF. The V gene is TRBV5-1, the J gene TRBJ1-3; tentatively, D is TRBD1 (5 bases). The germline CDR1 and CDR2 sequences are SGHRS and YFSETQ. This CDR3 comprises 14 residues. The V end was cut by 0 bases, the J end by 4 bases, with 8 bases between.

In regard to this clone: The CDR3 end shows no conserved phenylalanine or tryptophan, and so a read error is likely. The chain combines TRBV7-7 with TRBJ2-2; 12 bases map to TRBD2. Germline CDR1 is SSHAT and CDR2 is FNYEAQ (reference sequence). This CDR3 spans 18 amino acids. This CDR3 reads CASSAAGTSGPNTGELFV. The CDR3 nucleotides read TGTGCTAGCAGCGCGGCCGGGACTAGCGGGCCGAACACCGGGGAGCTGTTTGTT.

This clone was recorded only once. The chain combines TRBV5-1 with TRBJ1-2, with a tentative D call TRBD1 (6 bases). V lost 4 bases to trimming and J lost 6 bases, with 19 bases between them. Per germline, CDR1 SGHRS and CDR2 YFSETQ. This CDR3 has 15 residues. This CDR3 reads CASSRDTKSVDGYTF. As DNA, the CDR3 is TGCGCCAGCAGCCGGGACACCAAAAGCGTCGATGGCTACACCTTC. The entire variable domain, with the rest obtained from reference TRBV5-1 and TRBJ1-2, is as follows: KAGVTQTPRYLIKTRGQQVTLSCSPISGHRSVSWYQQTPGQGLQFLFEYFSETQRNKGNFPGRFSGRQFSNSRSEMNVSTLELGDSALYLCASSRDTKSVDGYTFGSGTRLTVV.

The V gene is TRBV7-9, the J gene TRBJ2-7, with 8 bases matching TRBD1. The CDR3 sequence is 14 residues long. The V gene's germline CDR1 is SEHNR and CDR2 FQNEAQ (reference sequence). J was trimmed by 2 bases and V by 4 bases; bases with no gene match: 4. The CDR3 bases are TGTGCCAGCAGCTCTGACAGGGGAGCCTACGAGCAGTACTTC. This gives the protein CASSSDRGAYEQYF.

A few counts support this clone. The chain's CDR3 is CASSLRGFNEKLFF. CDR3 DNA sequence: TGTGCCAGCAGCTTGAGGGGTTTTAATGAAAAACTGTTTTTT. J is TRBJ1-4 and V is TRBV5-6; tentatively, D is TRBD1 (5 bases). The CDR3 has 14 residues. Germline assignment: CDR1 SGHDT and CDR2 YYEEEE. Trimming removed 1 base at V and 4 bases at J, with 8 bases between.

The chain combines TRBV7-9 with TRBJ1-1; 11 bases agree with TRBD1. V shed 3 bases and J 11 bases; nucleotides not matched to a gene: 17. Germline values: CDR1 SEHNR, CDR2 FQNEAQ (reference sequence). The CDR3 contains 17 residues. CDR3 residues: CASSFLSFRTGGVGAFF. The CDR3 nucleotides read TGTGCCAGCAGCTTTTTAAGTTTTCGGACAGGGGGCGTTGGGGCTTTCTTT.

V usage is TRBV5-6 and J usage is TRBJ2-7; 7 positions agree with TRBD1. This CDR3 comprises 13 residues. The germline CDR1 and CDR2 sequences are SGHDT and YYEEEE. J gave up 2 bases and V 3 bases, and 2 bases lay outside the gene matches. For the CDR3, the DNA is TGTGCCAGCAGCTCCGGGACAGCCTACGAGCAGTACTTC. It codes for CASSSGTAYEQYF.

This chain joins TRBV10-3 and TRBJ1-6, with D uncertain. Germline CDR1 and CDR2: ENHRY and SYGVKD. This CDR3 region has 13 residues. V was clipped by 4 bases and J by 4 bases, with 5 bases between them. CDR3 protein: CAISGEYNSPLHF. CDR3 nucleotide sequence: TGTGCCATCAGTGGCGAGTATAATTCACCCCTCCACTTT.

V is TRBV29-1 and J is TRBJ1-2, with 8 positions matching TRBD1. Germline V lookup: CDR1 SQVTM, CDR2 ANQGSEA. Trimming removed 0 bases from V and 3 bases from J; junction bases left unmatched: 3. The CDR3 extends over 14 amino acids. This chain's CDR3 is CSVEDRDRYYGYTF. The DNA for the CDR3 is TGCAGCGTTGAAGATAGGGACAGGTACTATGGCTACACCTTC. The entire variable domain, with the rest obtained from reference TRBV29-1 and TRBJ1-2, is as follows: SAVISQKPSRDICQRGTSLTIQCQVDSQVTMMFWYRQQPGQSLTLIATANQGSEATYESGFVIDKFPISRPNLTFSTLTVSNMSPEDSSIYLCSVEDRDRYYGYTFGSGTRLTVV.

A remark on this clone: The identical CDR3 is also encoded by other nucleotide sequences in the sample. The chain joins TRBV28 to TRBJ1-2; D might be TRBD1 (6 bases). Trimming removed 3 bases from V and 3 bases from J, with 11 bases in between. CDR1 MDHEN and CDR2 SYDVKM come from the germline V gene. CDR3 size: 14 residues. The CDR3 nucleotides read TGTGCCAGCAGTTTGAGAACAGGGCACTATGGCTACACCTTC. Its translation is CASSLRTGHYGYTF.

The chain is built from TRBV27 and TRBJ2-7; the D is unclear. The CDR3 is 13 amino acids. CDR1 and CDR2 (germline): MNHEY, SMNVEV (reference sequence). The germline V and J ends were trimmed by 6 bases and 3 bases, with 12 bases remaining between them. CDR3 coding DNA: TGTGCCAGCAGAAGGCTAGACGGCTACGAGCAGTACTTC. Translating gives CASRRLDGYEQYF.

The chain combines TRBV7-9 with TRBJ2-4, with D hard to call. The CDR3 has 14 amino acids. Germline V gene data show CDR1 as SEHNR and CDR2 as FQNEAQ (reference sequence). V dropped 2 bases and J dropped 0 bases, with 5 bases sitting between them. CDR3 loop: CASSLSLAKNIQYF. The CDR3, as DNA: TGTGCCAGCAGCTTATCACTAGCCAAAAACATTCAGTACTTC.

The chain employs TRBV7-9 and TRBJ1-5; D may be TRBD1 (5 bases). V lost 2 bases, J lost 7 bases, and 15 bases lay in between. In germline, CDR1 is SEHNR, CDR2 FQNEAQ (reference sequence). The CDR3 contains 15 residues. The DNA for the CDR3 is TGTGCCAGCAGCTTATCGGGGCGGGGGTCCCAGCCCCAGCATTTT. It codes for CASSLSGRGSQPQHF.

This chain uses TRBV5-6 with TRBJ2-5; D may be TRBD1 (5 bases). The last part of the DNA fits TRBJ2-7 better; the J call may be wrong. Germline CDR1 reads SGHDT; CDR2 reads YYEEEE. The length of the CDR3 is 14 residues. CDR3 nucleotides: TGTGCCAGCAGCTCAATGGGGCGTCCCTACGAGCAGTACTTC. Amino acids: CASSSMGRPYEQYF.

This sequence joins TRBV7-3 and TRBJ2-2, with D perhaps matching TRBD2 (6 bases). Trimming pared 6 bases from V and 1 base from J, leaving 15 bases between. CDR3 length: 16 amino acids. The germline CDR1 and CDR2 sequences are SGHTA and FQGTGA. CDR3 nucleotides: TGTGCCAGCAGTTCCTACACGGGACTGAACACCGGGGAGCTGTTTTTT. It translates to CASSSYTGLNTGELFF.

This rearrangement joins TRBV5-1 to TRBJ2-1, with 9 bases fitting TRBD2. CDR3 size: 18 residues. Germline V gives CDR1 SGHRS, CDR2 YFSETQ. The V gene end was trimmed by 3 bases and the J gene end by 3 bases; junction bases not matched to a gene: 13. CDR3 nucleotides: TGCGCCAGCAGCTCATCCCCCGGCGGGGGGGGCGACTACAATGAGCAGTTCTTC. It translates to CASSSSPGGGGDYNEQFF. Together with reference TRBV5-1 and TRBJ2-1, the CDR3 gives the full variable domain: KAGVTQTPRYLIKTRGQQVTLSCSPISGHRSVSWYQQTPGQGLQFLFEYFSETQRNKGNFPGRFSGRQFSNSRSEMNVSTLELGDSALYLCASSSSPGGGGDYNEQFFGPGTRLTVL.

The chain links TRBV25-1 to TRBJ2-1; 11 nucleotides agree with TRBD2. CDR1 MGHDK and CDR2 SYGVNS come from the germline V gene. Trimming cost V 2 bases and J 7 bases; bases outside gene matches: 4. This CDR3 comprises 15 residues. The CDR3 nucleotides are TGTGCCAGCAGTGAAGCTAGCGGGAGGCGGAATGAGCAGTTCTTC. Its translation: CASSEASGRRNEQFF. The full variable domain, with the rest looked up from reference TRBV25-1 and TRBJ2-1, is EADIYQTPRYLVIGTGKKITLECSQTMGHDKMYWYQQDPGMELHLIHYSYGVNSTEKGDLSSESTVSRIRTEHFPLTLESARPSHTSQYLCASSEASGRRNEQFFGPGTRLTVL.

The chain is built from TRBV19 and TRBJ1-1; D not resolved. Trimming removed 3 bases at V and 4 bases at J, with 12 bases between. The CDR3 is 14 residues long. CDR1 and CDR2 (germline): LNHDA, SQIVND (reference sequence). This chain's CDR3 is CASSINSAGTEAFF. CDR3 in DNA: TGTGCCAGTAGTATTAACAGCGCGGGCACTGAAGCTTTCTTT.

V usage is TRBV6-5 and J usage is TRBJ2-5, with 9 positions matching TRBD2. The germline gives CDR1 MNHEY, CDR2 SVGAGI. The CDR3 has 14 residues. The V gene end was trimmed by 8 bases and the J gene end by 2 bases; junction bases not matched to a gene: 6. CDR3: CASGEREAQETQYF. The CDR3 DNA follows: TGTGCCAGCGGGGAGCGGGAGGCACAAGAGACCCAGTACTTC.

The gene calls are TRBV29-1 and TRBJ1-3; D may be TRBD1 (6 bases). The germline V gene has CDR1 SQVTM and CDR2 ANQGSEA. With 5 bases removed from V and 0 bases from J, the gap between germline ends came to 17 bases. CDR3 length: 16 amino acids. CDR3 amino acids: CSVCDEGQGSGNTIYF. The CDR3 region has the DNA TGCAGCGTTTGCGATGAGGGACAAGGCTCTGGAAACACCATATATTTT.

The V and J genes are TRBV5-4 and TRBJ2-1; no clear D gene. The ends were cut back, 0 bases at V and 4 bases at J, with 8 bases in the middle. The germline V gene has CDR1 SGHNT and CDR2 YYREEE (reference sequence). This CDR3 has 14 residues. The CDR3 DNA follows: TGTGCCAGCAGCTTGGCTAAGACTTACAATGAGCAGTTCTTC. Translated: CASSLAKTYNEQFF.

This clone was seen a few times. The CDR3 loop is CASSPTPGLAEAGELFF. The CDR3 DNA reads TGTGCCAGCAGCCCAACGCCGGGACTAGCTGAGGCCGGGGAGCTGTTTTTT. V is TRBV7-3 and J is TRBJ2-2; TRBD2 matches at 9 bases. V shed 5 bases, J shed 6 bases, and the junction held 13 bases outside the gene matches. CDR1 and CDR2 from the germline V gene are SGHTA and FQGTGA. This CDR3 region has 17 residues.

The chain joins TRBV20-1 to TRBJ1-1, with a weak D call TRBD1 (5 bases). V was shortened by 7 bases and J by 7 bases, with 10 bases between the two germline ends. CDR1 and CDR2 (germline): DFQATT, SNEGSKA (reference sequence). There are 10 residues in the CDR3. The CDR3 DNA reads TGCAGTGTCATAGGGGATGAAGCTTTCTTT. It is translated as CSVIGDEAFF.

The chain uses TRBV4-2 and TRBJ1-4; no clear D gene. Trimming pared 0 bases from V and 4 bases from J, leaving 9 bases between. This CDR3 contains 15 residues. The V gene's germline CDR1 is LGHNA and CDR2 YNFKEQ. The CDR3 loop is CASSQDYRGNEKLFF. In DNA, the CDR3 is TGTGCCAGCAGCCAAGATTATCGGGGTAATGAAAAACTGTTTTTT.

The CDR3 sequence: CASSLGGQINTDTQYF. For the CDR3, the DNA is TGTGCCAGCAGTTTAGGCGGCCAAATAAACACAGATACGCAGTATTTT. The chain carries TRBV28 and TRBJ2-3, with D unclear. The V gene lost 2 bases and the J gene lost 2 bases, with 14 bases spanning the gap. This CDR3 has 16 amino acids. Germline values: CDR1 MDHEN, CDR2 SYDVKM.

The chain is built from TRBV5-1 and TRBJ2-2; D remains ambiguous. Germline V gene lookup returns CDR1 SGHRS and CDR2 YFSETQ. The CDR3 loop spans 12 amino acids. The germline V and J ends were trimmed by 4 bases and 6 bases, with 7 bases remaining between them. The DNA of the CDR3 is TGCGCCAGCAGCGTCGTCCCCGGGGAGCTGTTTTTT. This encodes CASSVVPGELFF.

Regarding this clone: A read error may account for a junction end that differs from germline. The chain is built from TRBV7-7 and TRBJ2-2; weak D call: TRBD1 (6 bases). The germline V gene encodes CDR1 SSHAT and CDR2 FNYEAQ (reference sequence). CDR3 length: 15 amino acids. CDR3 protein: CASSQGHGYTGELFF. For the CDR3, the DNA is TGTGCTAGCAGCCAGGGACACGGATACACCGGGGAGCTGTTTTTT.

The gene calls are TRBV4-2 and TRBJ2-7; tentatively, D is TRBD1 (5 bases). The germline V gene has CDR1 LGHNA and CDR2 YNFKEQ. The ends were cut back, 4 bases at V and 5 bases at J, with 18 bases in the middle. The CDR3 length is 15 residues. CDR3: CASSRGPDKGNEQYF. CDR3 coding DNA: TGTGCCAGCAGCCGGGGCCCCGATAAGGGGAACGAGCAGTACTTC.

V gene TRBV10-3 combines with J gene TRBJ2-6, with 9 bases aligning to TRBD1. V lost 10 bases and J lost 1; bases outside the gene matches: 2. Germline lookup yields CDR1 ENHRY and CDR2 SYGVKD. The CDR3 runs 14 residues. The CDR3 nucleotides are TGTGCCAACGGACAGGGGTCTGGGGCCAACGTCCTGACTTTC. Its protein product is CANGQGSGANVLTF.